This TCR beta chain was sequenced for a study of identifying expanded T cells in peripheral blood. Study outcomes and limitations: Technical replicates showed 0.9 to 1.5 changed clones; roughly two weeks roughly 18; four weeks 19.

Clones were read by immunoSEQ multiplex PCR, and TCRdb kept only the in-frame ones, dropping some. The table includes about 50,000 clones, over 75% detected once. CDR1 LNHDA and CDR2 SQIVND come from the germline V gene (reference sequence). V was clipped by 3 bases and J by 2 bases, with 17 bases between them. CDR3 length: 16 amino acids. Collection occurred without any documented infections or immune events in donors. Worth noting for this clone: Its antigen is undetermined.

The sample taken for sequencing was blood. The V call is TRBV19, the J call TRBJ2-7; a possible D gene is TRBD1 (5 bases). The sequence was collected from a person aged 18 to 75 in good health. CDR3 in DNA: TGTGCCAGTAGTATTGGGCAGGGATCCATTCCCTACGAGCAGTACTTC. Amino acids: CASSIGQGSIPYEQYF.